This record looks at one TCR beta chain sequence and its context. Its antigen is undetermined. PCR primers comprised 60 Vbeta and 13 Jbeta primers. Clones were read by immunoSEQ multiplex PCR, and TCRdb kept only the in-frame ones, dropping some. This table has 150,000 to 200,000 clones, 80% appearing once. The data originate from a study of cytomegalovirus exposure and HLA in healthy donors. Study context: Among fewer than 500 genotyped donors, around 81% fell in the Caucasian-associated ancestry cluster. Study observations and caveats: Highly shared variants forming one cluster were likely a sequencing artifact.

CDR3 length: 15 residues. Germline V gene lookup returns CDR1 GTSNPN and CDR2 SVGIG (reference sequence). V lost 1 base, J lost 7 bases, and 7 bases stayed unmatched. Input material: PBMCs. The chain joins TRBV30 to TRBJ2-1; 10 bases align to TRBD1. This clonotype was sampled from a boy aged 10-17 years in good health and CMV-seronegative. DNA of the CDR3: TGTGCCTGGAGTGAAGGACAGGGGGAGTTTAATGAGCAGTTCTTC. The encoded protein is CAWSEGQGEFNEQFF.